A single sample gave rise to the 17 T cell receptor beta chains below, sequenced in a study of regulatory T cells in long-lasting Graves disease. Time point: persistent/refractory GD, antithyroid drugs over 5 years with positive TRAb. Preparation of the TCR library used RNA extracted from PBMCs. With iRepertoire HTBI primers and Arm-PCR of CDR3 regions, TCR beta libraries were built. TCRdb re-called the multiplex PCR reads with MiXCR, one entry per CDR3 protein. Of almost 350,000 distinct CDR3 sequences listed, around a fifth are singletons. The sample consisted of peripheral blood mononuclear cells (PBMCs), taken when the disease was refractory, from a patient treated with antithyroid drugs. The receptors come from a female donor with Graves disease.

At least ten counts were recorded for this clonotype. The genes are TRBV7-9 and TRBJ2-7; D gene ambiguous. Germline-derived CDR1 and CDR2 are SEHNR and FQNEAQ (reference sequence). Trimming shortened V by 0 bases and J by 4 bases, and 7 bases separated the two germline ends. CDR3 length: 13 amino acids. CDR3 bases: TGTGCCAGCAGCTTAGCGCTGGTTTACGAGCAGTACTTC. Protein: CASSLALVYEQYF.

CDR3 nucleotides: TGTGCCAGCCAGGGACGGATGAACACTGAAGCTTTCTTT. It is translated as CASQGRMNTEAFF. This chain uses TRBV7-2 with TRBJ1-1, with D possibly TRBD1 on 5 matching bases. Germline V lookup: CDR1 SGHTA, CDR2 FQGNSA. This CDR3 region has 13 residues. Deletions cut 8 bases from V and 0 bases from J, with 10 bases between.

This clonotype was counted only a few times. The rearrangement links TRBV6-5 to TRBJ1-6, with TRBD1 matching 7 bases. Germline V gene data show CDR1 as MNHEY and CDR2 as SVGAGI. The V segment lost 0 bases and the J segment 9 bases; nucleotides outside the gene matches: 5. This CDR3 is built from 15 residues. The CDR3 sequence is CASSYSTGISSPLHF. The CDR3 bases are TGTGCCAGCAGTTACTCGACAGGGATCTCTTCACCCCTCCACTTT.

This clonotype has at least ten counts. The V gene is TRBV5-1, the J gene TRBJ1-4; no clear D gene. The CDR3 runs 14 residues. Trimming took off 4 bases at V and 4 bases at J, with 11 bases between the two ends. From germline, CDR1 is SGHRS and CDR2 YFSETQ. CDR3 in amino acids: CASSIGSINEKLFF. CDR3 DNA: TGCGCCAGCAGCATCGGGAGTATTAATGAAAAACTGTTTTTT.

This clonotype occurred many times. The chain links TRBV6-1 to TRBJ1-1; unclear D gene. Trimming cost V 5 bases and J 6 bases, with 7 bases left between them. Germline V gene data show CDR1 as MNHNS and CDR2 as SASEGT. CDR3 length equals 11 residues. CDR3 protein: CASSTTAEAFF. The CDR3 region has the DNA TGTGCCAGCAGTACTACTGCTGAAGCTTTCTTT.

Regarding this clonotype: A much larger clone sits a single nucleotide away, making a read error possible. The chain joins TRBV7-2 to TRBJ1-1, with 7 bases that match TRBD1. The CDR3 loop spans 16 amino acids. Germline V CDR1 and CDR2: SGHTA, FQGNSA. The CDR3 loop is CASSLLLARGNIEAFF. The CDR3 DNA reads TGTGCCAGCAGCTTACTCCTGGCCAGGGGGAACATTGAAGCTTTCTTT.

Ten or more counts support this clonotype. The chain's CDR3 is CASSLRQMGHGYTF. CDR3 sequence (DNA): TGTGCCAGCAGTTTGCGGCAGATGGGCCATGGCTACACCTTC. The chain carries TRBV12-3 or TRBV12-4 and TRBJ1-2; D ambiguous. The CDR3 runs to 14 residues. Trimming took off 3 bases at V and 6 bases at J, with 14 bases between the two ends.

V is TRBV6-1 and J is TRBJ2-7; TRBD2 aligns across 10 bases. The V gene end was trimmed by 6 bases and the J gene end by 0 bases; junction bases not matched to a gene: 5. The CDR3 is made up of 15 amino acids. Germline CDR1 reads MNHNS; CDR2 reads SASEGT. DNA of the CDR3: TGTGCCAGCAGATATGGGACTAGCGTCTCCTACGAGCAGTACTTC. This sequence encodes CASRYGTSVSYEQYF.

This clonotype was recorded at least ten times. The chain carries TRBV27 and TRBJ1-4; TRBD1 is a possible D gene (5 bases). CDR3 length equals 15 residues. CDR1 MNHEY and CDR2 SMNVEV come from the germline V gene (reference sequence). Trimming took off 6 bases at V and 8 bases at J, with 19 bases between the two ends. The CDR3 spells CASRPLGQRREKLFF. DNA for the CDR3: TGTGCCAGCAGGCCCCTGGGGCAGCGGAGGGAAAAACTGTTTTTT.

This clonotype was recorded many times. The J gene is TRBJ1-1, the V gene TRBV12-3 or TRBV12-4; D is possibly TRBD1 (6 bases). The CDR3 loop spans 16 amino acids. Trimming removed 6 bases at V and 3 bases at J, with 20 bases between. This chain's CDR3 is CASSRARGAGHTEAFF. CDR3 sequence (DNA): TGTGCCAGCAGCCGCGCCCGGGGGGCGGGTCACACTGAAGCTTTCTTT.

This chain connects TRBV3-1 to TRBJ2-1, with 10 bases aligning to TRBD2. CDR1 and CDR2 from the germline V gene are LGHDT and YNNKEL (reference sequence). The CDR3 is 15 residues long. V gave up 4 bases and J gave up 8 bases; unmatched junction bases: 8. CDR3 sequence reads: CASSRPSGSKYEQFF. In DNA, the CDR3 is TGTGCCAGCAGCCGGCCTAGCGGGAGTAAATATGAGCAGTTCTTC.

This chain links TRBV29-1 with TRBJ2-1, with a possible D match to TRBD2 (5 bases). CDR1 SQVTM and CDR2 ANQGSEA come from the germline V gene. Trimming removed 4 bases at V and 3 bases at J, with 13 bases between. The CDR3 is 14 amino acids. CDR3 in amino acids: CSVVGLGGYNEQFF. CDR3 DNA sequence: TGCAGCGTTGTTGGTCTTGGAGGCTACAATGAGCAGTTCTTC.

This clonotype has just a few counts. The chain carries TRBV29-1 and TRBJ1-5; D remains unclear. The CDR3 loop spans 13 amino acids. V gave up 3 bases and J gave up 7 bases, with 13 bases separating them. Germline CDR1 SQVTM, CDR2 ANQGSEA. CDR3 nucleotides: TGCAGCGTTGAGTCCGGAAAGGGACAGCCCCAGCATTTT. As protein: CSVESGKGQPQHF. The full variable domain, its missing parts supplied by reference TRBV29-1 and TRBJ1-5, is SAVISQKPSRDICQRGTSLTIQCQVDSQVTMMFWYRQQPGQSLTLIATANQGSEATYESGFVIDKFPISRPNLTFSTLTVSNMSPEDSSIYLCSVESGKGQPQHFGDGTRLSIL.

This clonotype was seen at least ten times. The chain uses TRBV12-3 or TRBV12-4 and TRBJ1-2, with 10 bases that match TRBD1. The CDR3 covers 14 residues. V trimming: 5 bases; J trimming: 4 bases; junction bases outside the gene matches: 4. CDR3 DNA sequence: TGTGCCAGCAGTGGGACAGGGGCATTCTATGGCTACACCTTC. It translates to CASSGTGAFYGYTF.

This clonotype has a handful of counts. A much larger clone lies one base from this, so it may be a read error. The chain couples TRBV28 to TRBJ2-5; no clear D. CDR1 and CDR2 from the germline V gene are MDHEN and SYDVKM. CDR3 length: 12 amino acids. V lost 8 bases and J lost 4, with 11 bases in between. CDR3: CASGSYVETQYF. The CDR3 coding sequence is TGTGCCAGCGGTTCTTATGTAGAGACCCAGTACTTC.

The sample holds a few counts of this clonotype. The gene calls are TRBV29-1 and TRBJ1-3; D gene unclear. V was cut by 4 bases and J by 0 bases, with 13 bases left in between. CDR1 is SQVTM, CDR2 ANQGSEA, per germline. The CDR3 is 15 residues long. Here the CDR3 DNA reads TGCAGCGTTGCTCTGTGGACGGACTCTGGAAACACCATATATTTT. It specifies CSVALWTDSGNTIYF.

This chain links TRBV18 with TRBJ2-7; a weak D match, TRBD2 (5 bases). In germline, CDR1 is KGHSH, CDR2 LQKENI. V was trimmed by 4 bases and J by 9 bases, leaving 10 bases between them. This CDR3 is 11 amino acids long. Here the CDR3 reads CASSQGDGQYF. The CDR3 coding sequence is TGTGCCAGCTCACAGGGAGATGGGCAGTACTTC.